The present T cell receptor beta chain was sequenced within a study of OX40 agonist ivuxolimab in advanced cancers. Data came from immunoSEQ multiplex PCR; TCRdb stores just in-frame clones and leaves some out. The repertoire includes 19,000 or so clones, roughly four fifths of them detected once, and 21% sits in the top ten. V was clipped by 0 bases and J by 6 bases; unmatched bases: 2. The CDR3 spans 14 residues. The germline gives CDR1 MGHDK, CDR2 SYGVNS. Systemic immunosuppression or a history of autoimmune disease excluded patients. This chain joins TRBV25-1 and TRBJ2-1; 7 nucleotides line up with TRBD1. The clonotype comes from an adult with an advanced solid tumor such as melanoma, head and neck, liver or kidney cancer. Here the sequenced sample was CD4+ or CD8+ T cells sorted from blood, taken in a trial of the OX40 agonist ivuxolimab. The CDR3 DNA reads as TGTGCCAGCAGTGAATATGACAGGGCCAATGAGCAGTTCTTC. Its protein product is CASSEYDRANEQFF.